The clone carrying this T cell receptor beta chain was observed many times. Diagnostic assessment was based on clinical symptoms, serum thyroxine and TRAb, thyroid ultrasound and orbital computed tomography. Authors of the study amplified TCR beta CDR3 regions from RNA transcripts. Researchers ran a first-round RT-PCR on the TCR CDR3 using the HTBI primer set. TCRdb re-analysed the multiplex PCR reads in MiXCR, keeping a single row per CDR3 protein. The sample lists nearly 750,000 distinct CDR3 sequences, around 40% seen once, with 31% in the top ten. The sample originates from a study of T cells in Graves' hyperthyroidism and ophthalmopathy. The CDR3 is 11 amino acids. Trimming removed 3 bases at V and 11 bases at J, with 8 bases between. Germline CDR1 reads SNHLY; CDR2 reads FYNNEI.

The sample consisted of blood. This receptor was obtained from a woman in her thirties or forties with Graves' hyperthyroidism. V is TRBV2 and J is TRBJ1-5; D is perhaps TRBD1 (5 bases). CDR3 residues: CASSDLGAQHF. The DNA for the CDR3 is TGTGCCAGCAGTGACCTGGGGGCCCAGCATTTT.